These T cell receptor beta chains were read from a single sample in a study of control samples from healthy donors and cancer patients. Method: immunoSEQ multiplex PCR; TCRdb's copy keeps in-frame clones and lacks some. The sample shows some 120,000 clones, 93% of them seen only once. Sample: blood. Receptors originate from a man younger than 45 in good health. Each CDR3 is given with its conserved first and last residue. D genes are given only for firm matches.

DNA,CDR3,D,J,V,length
TGTGCCAGCAGCCTACTCGCCGGGGCAAAAGAGACCCAGTACTTC,CASSLLAGAKETQYF,-,TRBJ2-5,TRBV7-9,15
TGTGCCAGTAGTACCCGGGGAGGGGGCCGAAACTATGGCTACACCTTC,CASSTRGGGRNYGYTF,TRBD1,TRBJ1-2,TRBV19,16
TGCGCCAGCATGAGGGAGGGACAGGGGAACACTGAAGCTTTCTTT,CASMREGQGNTEAFF,TRBD1,TRBJ1-1,TRBV5-1,15
TGTGCCACCAGTGCCCCAGGGGGCTCTAATCAGCCCCAGCATTTT,CATSAPGGSNQPQHF,TRBD1,TRBJ1-5,TRBV24-1,15
TGCGCCAGCAGCTTCAGGGGGCTAGGGAGGGACACTGAAGCTTTCTTT,CASSFRGLGRDTEAFF,TRBD1,TRBJ1-1,TRBV5-1,16
TGTGCCAGCAGCCCCTCAAACAGGGGAGCTAACTATGGCTACACCTTC,CASSPSNRGANYGYTF,TRBD1,TRBJ1-2,TRBV27,16
TGCGCCAGCAGCCCCTCGGGGGACCGCGTCCAGGGCTACACCTTC,CASSPSGDRVQGYTF,-,TRBJ1-2,TRBV5-1,15
TGCGCCAGCAGCCAATGGACTTACAGGGTAGACTATGGCTACACCTTC,CASSQWTYRVDYGYTF,-,TRBJ1-2,TRBV4-1,16
TGTGCCAGCAGTTCTCGGGACAGGGGAGGGGGTCTGTACTTC,CASSSRDRGGGLYF,TRBD1,TRBJ2-7,TRBV6-6,14
TGTGCCAGCAGCGGGACAGGGGAGGTGTACGAGCAGTACTTC,CASSGTGEVYEQYF,TRBD1,TRBJ2-7,TRBV9,14